This TCR beta chain was sequenced for a study of T cell clonotyping in hematopoietic cell transplantation (dated by TCRdb to the early 2020s). For the wider study: A total of some 140 blood samples were gathered in the study from 35 consecutive transplant recipients along with their related donors. Recruitment of patients ran from late 2015 to early 2017, and follow-up continued until September 2020 or until death. Points the paper makes about the study in general: Just a small fraction of recipient repertoires overlapped with donor repertoires, and more than 95% appeared de novo at the given depth. Recipient TCR diversity fell after transplant, with pathologically expanded clonotypes rising progressively from day 30 to day 180. Broader TCR repertoire diversity after transplant was predicted by Inverse Simpson Index values from donors and from recipients before transplant. Sample size was limited, and cells were not sorted, so CD4 and CD8 repertoire contributions could not be separated.

Per the publication, the time point label means: 30 days after allo-HCT. Blood from recipients was drawn about 28 days before transplant and again at days 30, 100 and 180 after transplant. Nuclei Lysis Solution was used to extract genomic DNA from fresh or cryopreserved unfractionated peripheral blood mononuclear cells. In regard to this clone: Its antigen is unknown. Base qualities are not provided; no much larger clone lies one nucleotide away.

TCR beta CDR3 regions were amplified from genomic DNA with the immunoSEQ assay, a bias-controlled multiplex PCR using V- and J-specific primers. In a second PCR step, a proprietary barcode and Illumina adapter sequences were attached to the CDR3 amplicons. CDR3 libraries were sequenced on an Illumina MiSeq instrument. The original methods were these. Export and quality control were performed with immunoSEQ Analyzer 3.0, and downstream analyses were performed with R Bioconductor and Immunarch. Repertoire metrics were calculated using only productive rearrangements within the normalized downsampled data set. In the normalized cohort, a clonotype counted as pathologically expanded if the clonotype was larger than 5 templates. The Inverse Simpson Index was used to measure repertoire diversity. To capture all clonotypes, CMV-specificity analyses were performed on the non-normalized data set. TCRdb carries this immuneACCESS record with in-frame sequences only. Its versions omit some clonotypes, under half of them owing to an unresolved V gene in the studies checked, with the rest unexplained. D and trimming come from the DNA, and the V and J calls and clone size come from that table. Here the sample has under 12,000 clones; approximately 45% occur a single time. The biggest ten clones account for approximately 9% of the sample.

The CDR3 runs 14 amino acids, cysteine and phenylalanine included. Of all the DNA, just the CDR3 is kept, 42 bases in frame from base 1. The germline V gene specifies SNHLY as CDR1 and FYNNEI as CDR2. V ends up 6 bases short and J 4 bases short, with an unmatched junction base count of 6. Material: PBMCs, obtained 30 days after allogeneic stem cell transplant. The rearrangement joined TRBV2 to TRBJ1-1; 9 middle bases align to TRBD1. The source is a male patient between 50 and 60 years old who had an allogeneic stem cell transplant from an unrelated donor, so the T cells may come from the graft donor. Some clones in this sample may be carry-over from other donors' samples. The nucleotide sequence is TGTGCCAGCAGGGGACAGGGAGGAAGCACTGAAGCTTTCTTT. Its translation reads: CASRGQGGSTEAFF.